This T cell receptor (beta chain) was captured in a study of T cell responses to AZD1222 COVID-19 vaccine. Whole-study findings and limits: Females made up more of the donors, who were largely white British, and clonal diversity may have come out too low.

Libraries were prepared by immunoSEQ multiplex PCR; TCRdb keeps only in-frame clonotypes and omits some of them. Found here are 90,000 to 120,000 clones, roughly nine tenths of them singletons; the top ten hold 3.3%. As concerns this clone: What it binds is unknown.

CDR1 and CDR2 (germline): LNHDA, SQIVND (reference sequence). The V segment lost 8 bases and the J segment 2 bases; nucleotides outside the gene matches: 5. CDR3 length: 14 residues. The chain couples TRBV19 to TRBJ2-1, with TRBD2 identical over 8 bases. The sample consisted of peripheral blood, taken 28 days after the second dose of the MenACWY control vaccine. This TCR was sampled from an adult who received the MenACWY meningococcal vaccine as a control. In DNA form, the CDR3 reads TGTGCCAGTGGATCGGGGGGGCCCTACAATGAGCAGTTCTTC. Translating gives CASGSGGPYNEQFF.